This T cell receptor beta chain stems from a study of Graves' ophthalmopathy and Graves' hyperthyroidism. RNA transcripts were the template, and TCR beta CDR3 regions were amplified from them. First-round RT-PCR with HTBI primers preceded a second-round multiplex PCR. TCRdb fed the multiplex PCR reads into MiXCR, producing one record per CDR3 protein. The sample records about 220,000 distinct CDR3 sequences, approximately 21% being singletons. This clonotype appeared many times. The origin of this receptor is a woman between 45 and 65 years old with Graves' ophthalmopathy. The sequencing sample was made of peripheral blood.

CDR3 bases: TGCAGCGTTGAAAGCGGCTGGGGGCAAGAGACCCAGTACTTC. Residues: CSVESGWGQETQYF. The chain is built from TRBV29-1 and TRBJ2-5, with D perhaps TRBD1 or TRBD2 (5 bases each). CDR3 size: 14 residues. Trimming removed 2 bases at V and 2 bases at J, with 12 bases between. Germline CDR1 is SQVTM and CDR2 is ANQGSEA.